This T cell receptor (beta chain) was documented in a study of Ad26.COV2.S vaccination and SARS-CoV-2 variants. Sample treatment: over 15 received Ad26.COV2.S at low or high dose, single or two shots; 5 received placebo; per-sample allocation not given. Sampling occurred on day 63 after the first vaccine or placebo injection. About this clone itself: Other DNA sequences of this sample code for an identical CDR3.

Only in-frame clones appear in the TCRdb table, and some are missing; sequencing was by immunoSEQ multiplex PCR. The sample gives roughly 510,000 clones, around nine tenths of which show up once; about 13% is in the top ten. The sequencing here drew on peripheral blood, taken in a trial of Ad26.COV2.S vaccine versus placebo. This receptor was obtained from a person aged 18 to 59 who received the Ad26.COV2.S COVID-19 vaccine or a placebo.

The CDR3 reads CSARVNTEAFF. Here the CDR3 DNA reads TGCAGTGCTAGGGTGAACACTGAAGCTTTCTTT. The chain has TRBV20-1 and TRBJ1-1; D gene unclear. CDR1 is DFQATT, CDR2 SNEGSKA, per germline (reference sequence). This CDR3 is 11 amino acids long. Trimming took off 3 bases at V and 0 bases at J, with 2 bases between the two ends.